This TCR beta chain comes out of a study of lymphopenia after photon versus proton radiotherapy. In regard to this clone: Its specificity is not known.

CDR3 length: 16 residues. Germline values: CDR1 MNHEY, CDR2 SMNVEV (reference sequence). V was clipped by 6 bases and J by 4 bases, with 21 bases between them. This table comes from immunoSEQ multiplex PCR, and its TCRdb copy is limited to in-frame clones, with some not included. The sample lists 70,000 or so clones, 85% to 95% occurring once. Study outcomes and limitations: Larger post-nadir TCR diversity loss correlated inversely with survival in deceased patients. Photon-treated patients lost naive T cells and TCR diversity; proton-treated stayed stable.

The chain employs TRBV27 and TRBJ1-1, with a tentative D call TRBD1 (5 bases). The sequence was obtained from a woman aged 40-49 years with cholangiocarcinoma. The sequences come from peripheral blood, collected from a patient treated with photon-based radiotherapy. The DNA for the CDR3 is TGTGCCAGCAGCCCTCTTTCCGGGGCCGGGGGCACTGAAGCTTTCTTT. Protein product: CASSPLSGAGGTEAFF.